This T cell receptor (beta chain) was found in a study of human T cells and chemical hapten exposure listed by TCRdb under 2021. For the wider study: Libraries were combined into a pool for sequencing, and differences in TCR yield between samples came mainly from small differences in library volumes within the pool. Peripheral blood TCR repertoire changes were tracked in vivo in alopecia patients during primary and secondary sensitization to the hapten diphenylcyclopropenone (DPC). Each blood RNA sample was used to sequence both TCR alpha and TCR beta chains.

The paper's findings and limits, for the study overall: DPC sensitization did not change how many TCRs were above 1 in 1000 frequency, and no evidence was found of alterations in global repertoire structure. After repeated subsampling, the strength of the expansion versus patch-test correlation and the threshold at which it became significant changed.

The meaning of the sample's time point label: healthy volunteer bleed at 2 weeks. Total RNA was isolated from unfractionated whole blood collected in Tempus Blood RNA tubes. A handful of healthy volunteers were used as TCR sequencing controls and were bled at day 0, 2 weeks and 6 weeks. About this clonotype: Which antigen it targets is not known. No much larger clone exists at a distance of one base, and base qualities are not known.

Library generation was performed with RACE. TCRdb shows the sequencer as NextSeq 500. Library preparation attached unique molecular identifiers to individual cDNA molecules for quantitative, reproducible TCR counting. The original methods were these. Samples had a median of approximately 96,000 TCRs, with a range from about 23,224 to 690,600. The Decombinator software suite was used to annotate the V, J and CDR3 of the TCR reads. Every sample was subsampled to the same number of TCRs (28,000) for the PS versus PT1 abundance plots. TCRs were defined as expanded if absent before sensitization and observed at least eight times at the 2-week time point. Through fastp at Q25 and MiXCR, TCRdb rebuilt clones from the public reads, retaining in-frame beta chains. Entries that share a CDR3 protein sequence are merged under the most common genes and DNA. The V and J calls follow TCRdb's processing rather than the paper's. The sample includes just over 90,000 distinct CDR3 sequences, with around 8.8% observed a single time. The ten largest clones take up 2.9% of the sample.

The sequenced material came from whole blood. The sequence came from a female donor in good health. Some clones in this sample may be carry-over from other donors' samples.

The DNA reads as follows: TGTGCCAGCAGAAGGAGCCGGGACAGGGGACAAGAGACCCAGTACTTC. It codes for CASRRSRDRGQETQYF. This receptor chain uses TRBV27 and TRBJ2-5; 10 of the junction bases match TRBD1. Trimmed from V: 6 bases; trimmed from J: 2 bases; junction bases lacking a gene match: 9. Sequences MNHEY (CDR1) and SMNVEV (CDR2) are obtained from the germline V gene (reference sequence). The CDR3 measures 16 amino acids from cysteine to phenylalanine. Only the CDR3 part of the read is kept: 48 bases, read in frame from the first base.